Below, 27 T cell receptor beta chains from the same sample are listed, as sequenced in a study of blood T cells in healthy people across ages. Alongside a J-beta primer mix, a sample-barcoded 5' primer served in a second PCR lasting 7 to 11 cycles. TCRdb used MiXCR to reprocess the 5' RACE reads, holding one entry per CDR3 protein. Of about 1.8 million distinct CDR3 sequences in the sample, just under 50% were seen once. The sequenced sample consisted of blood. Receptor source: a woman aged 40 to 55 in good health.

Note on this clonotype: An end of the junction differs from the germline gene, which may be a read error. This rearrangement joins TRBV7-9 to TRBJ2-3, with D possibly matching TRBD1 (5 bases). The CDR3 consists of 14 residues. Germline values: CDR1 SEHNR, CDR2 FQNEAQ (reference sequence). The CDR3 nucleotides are TGTGCCAGCGGCTTACAACAGGCAACAGATACGCAGTATTTT. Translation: CASGLQQATDTQYF.

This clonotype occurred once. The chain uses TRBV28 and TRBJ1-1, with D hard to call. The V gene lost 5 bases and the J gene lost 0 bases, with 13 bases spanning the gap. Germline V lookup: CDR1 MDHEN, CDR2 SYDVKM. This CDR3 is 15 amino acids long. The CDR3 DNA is TGTGCCAGCAGTCCCTGGACTCGTCTGAACACTGAAGCTTTCTTT. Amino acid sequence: CASSPWTRLNTEAFF.

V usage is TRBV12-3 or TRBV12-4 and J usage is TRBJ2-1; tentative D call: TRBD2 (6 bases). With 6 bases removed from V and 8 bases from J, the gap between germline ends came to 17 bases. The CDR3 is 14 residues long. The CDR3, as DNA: TGTGCCAGCAGCCGGCGAACTAGCTTCGATGAGCAGTTCTTC. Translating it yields CASSRRTSFDEQFF.

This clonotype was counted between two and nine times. The CDR3 coding sequence is TGCAGCGTTGAAAATCGCTTGGACAGGGGCTATGGCTACACCTTC. Amino acids: CSVENRLDRGYGYTF. The genes are TRBV29-1 and TRBJ1-2, with 9 bases lining up with TRBD1. V shed 2 bases and J 4 bases; nucleotides not matched to a gene: 8. This CDR3 comprises 15 residues. Germline values: CDR1 SQVTM, CDR2 ANQGSEA.

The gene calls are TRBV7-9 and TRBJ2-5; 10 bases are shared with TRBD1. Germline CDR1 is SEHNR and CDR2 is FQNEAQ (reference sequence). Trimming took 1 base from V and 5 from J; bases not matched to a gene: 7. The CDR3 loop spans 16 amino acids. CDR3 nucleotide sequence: TGTGCCAGCAGCTTAGGACAGGGGGCCCTAATGGAGACCCAGTACTTC. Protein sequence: CASSLGQGALMETQYF.

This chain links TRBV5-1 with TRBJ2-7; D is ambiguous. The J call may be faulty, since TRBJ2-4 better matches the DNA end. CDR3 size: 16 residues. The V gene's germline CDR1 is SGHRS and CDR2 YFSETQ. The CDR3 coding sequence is TGCGCCAGCAGCCCCGGAGCAGAGATAGCCAAAAACATTCAGTACTTC. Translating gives CASSPGAEIAKNIQYF.

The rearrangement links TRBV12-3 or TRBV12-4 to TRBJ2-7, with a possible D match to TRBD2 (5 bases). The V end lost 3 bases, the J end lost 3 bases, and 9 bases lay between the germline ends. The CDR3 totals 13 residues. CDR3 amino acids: CASSFVEGYEQYF. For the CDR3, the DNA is TGTGCCAGCAGTTTCGTAGAGGGCTACGAGCAGTACTTC.

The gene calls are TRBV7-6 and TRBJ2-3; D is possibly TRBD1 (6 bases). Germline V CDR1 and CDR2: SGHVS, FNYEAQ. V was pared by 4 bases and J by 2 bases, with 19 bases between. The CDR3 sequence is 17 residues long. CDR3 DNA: TGTGCCAGCAGCTCCAGCGCGGCAGGGGTCATCACAGATACGCAGTATTTT. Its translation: CASSSSAAGVITDTQYF.

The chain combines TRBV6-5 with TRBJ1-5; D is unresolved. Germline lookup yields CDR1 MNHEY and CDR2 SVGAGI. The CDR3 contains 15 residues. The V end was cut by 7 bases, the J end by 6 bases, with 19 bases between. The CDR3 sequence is CASKSRAGSPQPQHF. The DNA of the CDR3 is TGTGCCAGCAAATCACGCGCGGGCAGTCCTCAGCCCCAGCATTTT.

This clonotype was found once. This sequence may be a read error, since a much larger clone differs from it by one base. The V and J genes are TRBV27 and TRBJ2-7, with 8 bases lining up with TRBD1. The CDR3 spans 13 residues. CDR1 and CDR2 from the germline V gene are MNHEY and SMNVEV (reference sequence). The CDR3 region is CANSFTGGYEQYF. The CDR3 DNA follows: TGTGCCAACAGTTTTACAGGGGGCTACGAGCAGTACTTC.

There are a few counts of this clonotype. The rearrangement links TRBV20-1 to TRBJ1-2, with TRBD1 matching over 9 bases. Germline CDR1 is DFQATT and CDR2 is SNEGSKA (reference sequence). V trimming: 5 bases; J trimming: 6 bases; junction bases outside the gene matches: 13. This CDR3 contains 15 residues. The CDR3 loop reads CSASLFTGGADGYTF. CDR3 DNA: TGCAGTGCTTCCTTATTTACAGGGGGCGCGGATGGCTACACCTTC.

In DNA form, the CDR3 reads TGTGCCAGCACTGGGGGGGCAAGCGAGCAGTACTTC. It is translated as CASTGGASEQYF. The chain uses TRBV6-6 and TRBJ2-5, with TRBD2 as a possible D gene (7 bases). Gene TRBJ2-7 matches the end of the DNA better, so the J call may be wrong. CDR1 MNHNY and CDR2 SVGAGI come from the germline V gene (reference sequence). The CDR3 is made up of 12 amino acids.

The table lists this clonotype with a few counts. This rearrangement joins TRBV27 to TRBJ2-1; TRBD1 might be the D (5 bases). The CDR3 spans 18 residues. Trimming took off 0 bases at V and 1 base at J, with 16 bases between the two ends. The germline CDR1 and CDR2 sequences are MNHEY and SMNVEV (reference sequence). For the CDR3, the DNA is TGTGCCAGCAGTTTATCCCGCCGTGGTAGGGGTTCCTACAATGAGCAGTTCTTC. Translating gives CASSLSRRGRGSYNEQFF.

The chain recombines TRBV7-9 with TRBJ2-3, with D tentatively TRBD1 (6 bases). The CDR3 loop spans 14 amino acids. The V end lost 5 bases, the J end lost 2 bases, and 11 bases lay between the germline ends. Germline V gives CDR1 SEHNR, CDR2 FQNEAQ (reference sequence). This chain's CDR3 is CASSKDSATDTQYF. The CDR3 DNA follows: TGTGCCAGCAGCAAGGACAGTGCCACAGATACGCAGTATTTT.

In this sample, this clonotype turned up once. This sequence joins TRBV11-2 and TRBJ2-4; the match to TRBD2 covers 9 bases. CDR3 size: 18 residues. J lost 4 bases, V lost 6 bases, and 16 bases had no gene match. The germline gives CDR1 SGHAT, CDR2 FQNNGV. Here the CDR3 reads CASRLGGGASGSKNIQYF. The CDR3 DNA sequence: TGTGCCAGCAGACTGGGCGGGGGGGCCTCTGGATCTAAAAACATTCAGTACTTC.

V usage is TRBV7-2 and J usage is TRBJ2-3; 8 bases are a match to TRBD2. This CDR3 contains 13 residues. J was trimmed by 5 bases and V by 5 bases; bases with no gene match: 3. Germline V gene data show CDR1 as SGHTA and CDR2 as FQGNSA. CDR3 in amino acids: CASSARGGDTQYF. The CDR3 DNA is TGTGCCAGCAGCGCTCGGGGGGGAGATACGCAGTATTTT.

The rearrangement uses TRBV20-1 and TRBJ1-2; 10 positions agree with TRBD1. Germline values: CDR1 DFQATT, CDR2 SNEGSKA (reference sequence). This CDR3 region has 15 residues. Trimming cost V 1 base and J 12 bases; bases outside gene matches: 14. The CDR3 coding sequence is TGCAGTGCTAGAGTGGGCGGACAGGGGGTCAGAACGCACACCTTC. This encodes CSARVGGQGVRTHTF.

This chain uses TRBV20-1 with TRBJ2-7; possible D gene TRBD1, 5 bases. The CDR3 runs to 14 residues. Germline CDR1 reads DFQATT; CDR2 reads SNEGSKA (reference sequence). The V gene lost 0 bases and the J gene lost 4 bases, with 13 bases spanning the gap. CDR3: CSARDGGRDYEQYF. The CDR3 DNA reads TGCAGTGCTAGAGATGGCGGCAGGGATTACGAGCAGTACTTC.

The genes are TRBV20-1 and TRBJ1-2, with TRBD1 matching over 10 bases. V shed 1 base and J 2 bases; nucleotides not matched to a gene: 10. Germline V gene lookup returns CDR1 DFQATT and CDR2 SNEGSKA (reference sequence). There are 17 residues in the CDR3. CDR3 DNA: TGCAGTGCTAGAGTTCGAATTCCGGGACAGGGGAACTATGGCTACACCTTC. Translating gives CSARVRIPGQGNYGYTF.

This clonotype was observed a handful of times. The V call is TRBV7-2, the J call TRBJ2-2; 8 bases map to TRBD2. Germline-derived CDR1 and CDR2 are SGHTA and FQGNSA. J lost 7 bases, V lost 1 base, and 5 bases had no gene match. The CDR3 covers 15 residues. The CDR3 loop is CASSLVWRGDGELFF. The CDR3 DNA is TGTGCCAGCAGCTTAGTGTGGCGGGGGGACGGGGAGCTGTTTTTT. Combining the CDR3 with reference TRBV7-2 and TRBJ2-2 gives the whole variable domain GAGVSQSPSNKVTEKGKDVELRCDPISGHTALYWYRQSLGQGLEFLIYFQGNSAPDKSGLPSDRFSAERTGGSVSTLTIQRTQQEDSAVYLCASSLVWRGDGELFFGEGSRLTVL.

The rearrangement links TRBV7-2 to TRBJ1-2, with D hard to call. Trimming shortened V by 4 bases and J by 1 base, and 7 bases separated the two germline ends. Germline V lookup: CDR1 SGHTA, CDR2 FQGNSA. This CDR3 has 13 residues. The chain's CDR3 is CASSWHGNYGYTF. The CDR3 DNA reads TGTGCCAGCAGCTGGCACGGTAACTATGGCTACACCTTC.

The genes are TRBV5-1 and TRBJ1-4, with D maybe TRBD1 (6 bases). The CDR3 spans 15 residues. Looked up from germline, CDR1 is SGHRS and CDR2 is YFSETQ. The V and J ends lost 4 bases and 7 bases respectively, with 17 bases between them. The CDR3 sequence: CASSLGTNRGEKLFF. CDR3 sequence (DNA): TGCGCCAGCAGCCTAGGGACAAACCGAGGTGAAAAACTGTTTTTT.

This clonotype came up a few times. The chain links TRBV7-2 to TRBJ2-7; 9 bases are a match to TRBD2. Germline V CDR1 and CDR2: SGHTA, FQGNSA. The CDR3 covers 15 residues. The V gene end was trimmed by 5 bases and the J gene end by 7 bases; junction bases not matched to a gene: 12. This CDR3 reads CASSPDPAGGREQYF. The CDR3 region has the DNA TGTGCCAGCAGCCCAGACCCAGCGGGGGGACGAGAGCAGTACTTC.

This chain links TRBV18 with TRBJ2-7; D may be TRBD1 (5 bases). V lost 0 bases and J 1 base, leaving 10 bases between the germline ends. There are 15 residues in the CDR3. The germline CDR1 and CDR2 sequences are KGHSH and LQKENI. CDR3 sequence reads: CASSPPRQGSYEQYF. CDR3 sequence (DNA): TGTGCCAGCTCACCACCCCGGCAGGGATCCTACGAGCAGTACTTC.

CDR3 loop: CATSREGRHRNTEAFF. In DNA, the CDR3 is TGTGCCACCAGCAGAGAAGGAAGACATCGGAACACTGAAGCTTTCTTT. The chain joins TRBV15 to TRBJ1-1; D not certain. CDR3 length: 16 residues. V dropped 0 bases and J dropped 1 base, with 12 bases sitting between them. Germline loops: CDR1 LNHNV, CDR2 YYDKDF (reference sequence).

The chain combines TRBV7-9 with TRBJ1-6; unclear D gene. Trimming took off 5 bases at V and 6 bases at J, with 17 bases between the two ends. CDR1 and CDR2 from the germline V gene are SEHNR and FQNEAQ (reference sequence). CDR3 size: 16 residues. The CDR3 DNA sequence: TGTGCCAGCAGCCTCCCAGCCCGGACGGCTAATTCACCCCTCCACTTT. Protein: CASSLPARTANSPLHF.

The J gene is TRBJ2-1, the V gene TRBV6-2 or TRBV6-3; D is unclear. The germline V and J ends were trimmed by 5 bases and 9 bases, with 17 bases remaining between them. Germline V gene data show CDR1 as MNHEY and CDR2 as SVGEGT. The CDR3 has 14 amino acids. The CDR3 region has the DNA TGTGCCAGCAGTAATCGCACCATCACCCCTGAGCAGTTCTTC. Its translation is CASSNRTITPEQFF.